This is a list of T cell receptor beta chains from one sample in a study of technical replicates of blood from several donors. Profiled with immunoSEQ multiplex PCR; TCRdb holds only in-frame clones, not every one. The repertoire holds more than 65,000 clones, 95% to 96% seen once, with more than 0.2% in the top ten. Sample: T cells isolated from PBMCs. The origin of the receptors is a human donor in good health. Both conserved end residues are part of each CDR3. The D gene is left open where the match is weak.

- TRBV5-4 CASSLANGDTEAFF
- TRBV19 CASSITRGSYF
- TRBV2 CASREFRAATNVLTF
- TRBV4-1 CASSHQGGQPQHF
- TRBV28 CASSLSVRGGATNYGYTF
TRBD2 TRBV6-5 CASKREENSYEQYF
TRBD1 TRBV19 CASSIDLRTGYYGYTF
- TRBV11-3 CASGSYEQYF
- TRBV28 CASSLAGYEQYF
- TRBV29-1 CSASREETQYF
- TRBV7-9 CASSPQSAYGYTF
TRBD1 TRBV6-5 CASSFPGTGVHSPLHF
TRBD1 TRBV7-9 CASSPYRGRGNYGYTF
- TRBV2 CASRGRVNSNQPQHF
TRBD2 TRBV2 CASKAAGVYNEQFF
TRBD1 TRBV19 CASSTRGDSPLHF
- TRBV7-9 CASGTGGEKLFF
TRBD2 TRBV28 CASSLFAGGIQETQYF